Listed here are 15 T cell receptor beta chains from one sample, sequenced in a study of T-cell reconstitution after alpha-beta-depleted transplantation in children. As it was prepared, the TCRbeta library received unique molecular identifiers. TCRdb fed the PCR reads into MiXCR, producing one record per CDR3 protein. The sample yields about 27,000 distinct CDR3 sequences, roughly a sixth seen once. The material was PBMCs, mostly from graft donor cells, obtained 60 days after TCRalphabeta/CD19-depleted stem cell transplant. These receptors were taken from a male patient under 10 years old who had a stem cell transplant for acute lymphoblastic leukemia, so the T cells may come from the graft donor.

This clonotype occurred a few times. The rearrangement joins TRBV20-1 to TRBJ2-5, with a tentative D call TRBD1 (6 bases). CDR1 and CDR2 from the germline V gene are DFQATT and SNEGSKA (reference sequence). The CDR3 length is 14 residues. Trimming shortened V by 0 bases and J by 3 bases, and 11 bases separated the two germline ends. DNA for the CDR3: TGCAGTGCTAGAGATCTAAACAGGGAAGAGACCCAGTACTTC. It encodes CSARDLNREETQYF.

This clonotype was seen a few times. The chain is built from TRBV24-1 and TRBJ2-1; D possibly corresponds to TRBD2 (5 bases). This CDR3 comprises 11 residues. CDR1 KGHDR and CDR2 SFDVKD come from the germline V gene. Between the trimmed V and J ends, which lost 5 bases and 14 bases, there was a span of 12 bases. The CDR3 DNA reads TGTGCCACCAGTGCCGGAGGTGATGAGTTCTTC. Translated, it gives CATSAGGDEFF.

This clonotype was found many times. The chain employs TRBV12-3 or TRBV12-4 and TRBJ2-1; D gene uncertain. The CDR3 sequence is 16 residues long. Between the trimmed V and J ends, which lost 3 bases and 10 bases, there was a span of 22 bases. The chain's CDR3 is CASSLSSTKPYSEQFF. CDR3 coding DNA: TGTGCCAGCAGTTTGTCGTCGACAAAGCCATATTCAGAGCAGTTCTTC.

This clonotype was seen many times. The chain recombines TRBV6-1 with TRBJ2-7; TRBD1 matches at 7 bases. Trimming took 6 bases from V and 6 from J; bases not matched to a gene: 8. CDR1 and CDR2 from the germline V gene are MNHNS and SASEGT. The CDR3 length is 13 residues. CDR3 amino acids: CASSRGKDGEQYF. DNA for the CDR3: TGTGCCAGCAGCAGGGGGAAGGATGGCGAGCAGTACTTC.

The V gene is TRBV18, the J gene TRBJ2-7; no firm D call. This CDR3 region has 13 residues. The germline V gene has CDR1 KGHSH and CDR2 LQKENI. V lost 2 bases and J 2 bases, leaving 7 bases between the germline ends. In nucleotides, the CDR3 is TGTGCCAGCTCACCAGAGACCGCCTACGAGCAGTACTTC. As protein: CASSPETAYEQYF.

This chain uses TRBV18 with TRBJ2-7; maybe TRBD1 (6 bases). Germline V gives CDR1 KGHSH, CDR2 LQKENI. The CDR3 is 17 residues long. V dropped 6 bases and J dropped 7 bases, with 28 bases sitting between them. The CDR3 spells CASSLATGSDTTGEQYF. Written as DNA, the CDR3 is TGTGCCAGCTCGCTTGCTACAGGGTCTGACACTACTGGGGAGCAGTACTTC.

This chain uses TRBV20-1 with TRBJ2-2; the match to TRBD2 covers 7 bases. The V and J ends lost 6 bases and 0 bases, in that order; junction bases with no gene match: 4. Germline CDR1 is DFQATT and CDR2 is SNEGSKA (reference sequence). CDR3 length: 14 amino acids. The CDR3 nucleotides read TGCAGTGCCTCGGGACTAACGAACACCGGGGAGCTGTTTTTT. Amino acid sequence: CSASGLTNTGELFF.

The table lists this clonotype with many counts. CDR3 protein: CSARTGSSYNEQFF. The CDR3 DNA follows: TGCAGTGCTAGGACGGGAAGCTCCTACAATGAGCAGTTCTTC. The rearrangement uses TRBV20-1 and TRBJ2-1; D may be TRBD2 (5 bases). From germline, CDR1 is DFQATT and CDR2 SNEGSKA (reference sequence). The V gene lost 3 bases and the J gene lost 0 bases, with 9 bases spanning the gap. The CDR3 sequence is 14 residues long.

The chain has TRBV10-1 and TRBJ2-3, with 9 nucleotides matching TRBD2. Germline V CDR1 and CDR2: WNHNN, SYGVQD (reference sequence). CDR3 length equals 16 residues. V trimming: 1 base; J trimming: 7 bases; junction bases outside the gene matches: 9. The CDR3, as DNA: TGCGCCAGCAGTGAGTGGTCTAGCGGGGCCGGTTATACGCAGTATTTT. Protein: CASSEWSSGAGYTQYF.

The J gene is TRBJ2-5, the V gene TRBV20-1; D is possibly TRBD1 (5 bases). The CDR3 totals 15 residues. V lost 0 bases and J lost 4, with 15 bases in between. Germline V gene data show CDR1 as DFQATT and CDR2 as SNEGSKA (reference sequence). In DNA, the CDR3 is TGCAGTGCTAGAGATCCGCAAGGGGTCGGAGAGACCCAGTACTTC. Protein product: CSARDPQGVGETQYF.

A few counts support this clonotype. In DNA, the CDR3 is TGTGCCAGCAGTTTAATAGGCCCTAATACGCAGTATTTT. Protein sequence: CASSLIGPNTQYF. The chain couples TRBV28 to TRBJ2-3; D remains ambiguous. The CDR3 loop spans 13 amino acids. CDR1 and CDR2 (germline): MDHEN, SYDVKM. Between the trimmed V and J ends, which lost 2 bases and 7 bases, there was a span of 10 bases.

This chain links TRBV9 with TRBJ1-2; 7 bases map to TRBD1. This CDR3 has 14 residues. CDR1 is SGDLS and CDR2 is YYNGEE in the germline V gene. With 4 bases clipped from V and 8 bases from J, the junction kept 11 bases outside the gene matches. CDR3 protein: CASSTLRDSPGYTF. CDR3 sequence (DNA): TGTGCCAGCAGCACTCTCCGGGACAGCCCCGGCTACACCTTC.

This chain uses TRBV2 with TRBJ2-3; TRBD2 might be the D (5 bases). In germline, CDR1 is SNHLY, CDR2 FYNNEI. The V and J ends lost 6 bases and 6 bases respectively, with 7 bases between them. The CDR3 length is 11 residues. The CDR3 region is CASSIADTQYF. For the CDR3, the DNA is TGTGCCAGCAGCATAGCGGATACGCAGTATTTT.

This clonotype has just a few counts. V is TRBV7-9 and J is TRBJ1-2, with D maybe TRBD1 (5 bases). Germline assignment: CDR1 SEHNR and CDR2 FQNEAQ (reference sequence). V was trimmed by 2 bases and J by 6 bases, leaving 7 bases between them. The CDR3 is 12 residues long. As DNA, the CDR3 is TGTGCCAGCAGCTTATCGGGGCATGGCTACACCTTC. Amino acids: CASSLSGHGYTF. The whole variable domain, filled in from reference TRBV7-9 and TRBJ1-2, reads DTGVSQNPRHKITKRGQNVTFRCDPISEHNRLYWYRQTLGQGPEFLTYFQNEAQLEKSRLLSDRFSAERPKGSFSTLEIQRTEQGDSAMYLCASSLSGHGYTFGSGTRLTVV.

This chain joins TRBV11-3 and TRBJ2-5; D remains unclear. Trimming cost V 2 bases and J 2 bases, with 15 bases left between them. The V gene's germline CDR1 is SGHNT and CDR2 YENEEA. The CDR3 is made up of 16 amino acids. CDR3 in DNA: TGTGCCAGCAGCTTATCCTCCGCCCTGGGGCAAGAGACCCAGTACTTC. As protein: CASSLSSALGQETQYF.